Given below is one T cell receptor beta chain in context. Only in-frame clones appear in the TCRdb table, and some are missing; sequencing was by immunoSEQ multiplex PCR. This repertoire shows about 220,000 clones, 80% to 90% found once; its top ten account for about 8.9%. V was pared by 4 bases and J by 1 base, with 7 bases between. CDR1 and CDR2 from the germline V gene are SGHAT and FQNNGV. The CDR3 has 13 residues. The data were obtained in a study of blood T cell repertoires in COVID-19. The sequence was collected from a man over 45 with active or convalescent COVID-19. The chain couples TRBV11-2 to TRBJ1-1; D is unresolved. Sequenced input: peripheral blood. The CDR3 loop is CASSYRPNTEAFF. DNA for the CDR3: TGTGCCAGCAGCTACAGACCGAACACTGAAGCTTTCTTT. Full variable domain (outside the CDR3, taken from reference TRBV11-2 and TRBJ1-1): EAGVAQSPRYKIIEKRQSVAFWCNPISGHATLYWYQQILGQGPKLLIQFQNNGVVDDSQLPKDRFSAERLKGVDSTLKIQPAKLEDSAVYLCASSYRPNTEAFFGQGTRLTVV.